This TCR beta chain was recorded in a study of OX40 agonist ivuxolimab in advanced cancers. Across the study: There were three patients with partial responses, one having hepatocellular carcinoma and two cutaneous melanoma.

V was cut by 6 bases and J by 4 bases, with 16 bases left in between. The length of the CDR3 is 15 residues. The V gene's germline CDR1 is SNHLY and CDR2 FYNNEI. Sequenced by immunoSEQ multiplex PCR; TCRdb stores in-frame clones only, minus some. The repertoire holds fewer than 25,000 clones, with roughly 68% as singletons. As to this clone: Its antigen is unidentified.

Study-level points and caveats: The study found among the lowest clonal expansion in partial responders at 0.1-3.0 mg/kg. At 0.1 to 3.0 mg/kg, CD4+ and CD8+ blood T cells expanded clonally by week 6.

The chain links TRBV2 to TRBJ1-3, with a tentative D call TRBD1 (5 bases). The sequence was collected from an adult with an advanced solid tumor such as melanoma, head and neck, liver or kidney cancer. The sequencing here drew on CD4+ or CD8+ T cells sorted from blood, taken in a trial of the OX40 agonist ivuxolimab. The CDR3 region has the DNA TGTGCCAGCAGGGATCACCGGGACGCCGGAAACACCATATATTTT. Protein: CASRDHRDAGNTIYF.